This T cell receptor beta chain came from a study of control samples from healthy donors and cancer patients. The CDR3 runs to 13 residues. CDR1 and CDR2 (germline): SGDLS, YYNGEE. V dropped 0 bases and J dropped 7 bases, with 10 bases sitting between them. This table comes from immunoSEQ multiplex PCR, and its TCRdb copy is limited to in-frame clones, with some not included. The table includes 150,000 to 200,000 clones, 90% to 95% detected once. The rearrangement links TRBV9 to TRBJ1-2; D gene ambiguous. The clonotype comes from a woman in her thirties or forties in good health. Material: blood. Here the CDR3 reads CASSVAEGFGYTF. In DNA, the CDR3 is TGTGCCAGCAGCGTAGCTGAAGGGTTTGGCTACACCTTC.